This TCR beta chain was sequenced in a study of Ad26.COV2.S vaccination and SARS-CoV-2 variants (dated by TCRdb to 2020 to 2023). The study in broad terms: Donors in the vaccine arm were drawn from COV1001, a multicentre, randomized, double-blind, placebo-controlled phase I-IIa trial testing Ad26.COV2.S in healthy adults. A total of roughly 32 samples were included in the TCR-sequenced set, comprising around 19 Ad26.COV2.S vaccine recipients, 5 placebo recipients and 8 SARS-CoV-2 convalescent individuals. Ad26.COV2.S was administered intramuscularly at 5 x 10^10 or 1 x 10^11 viral particles, either as a single shot or as two shots given 56 days apart. Trial participants were randomized into five groups of five, in which low-dose or high-dose Ad26.COV2.S was given once or twice, or placebo was given on both occasions. Investigators remained blinded to trial group allocation during experiments and outcome assessment. TCRbeta repertoire sequencing was used to assess the specificity and breadth of SARS-CoV-2-reactive T cell receptors after Ad26.COV2.S vaccination.

Beyond this particular receptor, the publication reports: Compared with placebo recipients, Ad26.COV2.S recipients showed higher spike-specific TCR breadth (P = 0.0014). Vaccine and placebo recipients had comparable non-spike TCR breadth, which fits with the vaccine containing only spike. The authors noted that the TCR breadth and depth analyses may have underestimated total T cell responses. The study was not powered for comparison of responses between vaccine doses or regimens. Substantial breadth of spike-specific CD8+ and CD4+ T cell responses was reported after vaccination.

The immunoSEQ Assay was used to sequence TCRbeta CDR3 regions. After extraction, genomic DNA underwent amplification by bias-controlled multiplex PCR, followed by high-throughput sequencing. From the authors' description of their analysis: To quantify the absolute abundance of every unique TCRbeta CDR3 region, sequences were collapsed and filtered. T cell fraction was estimated by normalizing TCRbeta template counts to usable DNA, with usable DNA measured through amplification of reference genes found in all nucleated cells. Repertoire TCRs were annotated as SARS-CoV-2-specific by exact matching of V gene, CDR3 amino acid sequence and J gene to a known reactive TCR set. The reference SARS-CoV-2 TCR set was obtained from MIRA and was filtered for enrichment in COVID-19-positive ImmuneCODE repertoires, whereby public or cross-reactive TCRs were removed. Using the MIRA antigens, annotated TCRs were further analysed by specific ORF or by position within an ORF. Breadth was defined as the number of annotated unique rearrangements divided by the total number of unique productive rearrangements, and depth was defined as the summed frequency of the annotated unique rearrangements. Group comparisons of TCR breadth used two-sided Wilcoxon rank-sum tests. TCRdb provides this immuneACCESS table in a form limited to in-frame rearrangements. Some clones are lacking; in checked studies, under half of them reflect an unresolved V gene, and why the rest are absent is not known. V and J calls and clone size are those listed in that table; D and trimming were worked out from the DNA. The sample includes hundreds of thousands of clones, with around 88% observed a single time. The top ten clones comprise about 10% of the sample.

Sample treatment or condition, as interpreted from the label and publication: roughly 20 received Ad26.COV2.S at low or high dose, single or two shots; 5 received placebo; per-sample allocation not given. For vaccine and placebo recipients, repertoires were sequenced using samples collected on day 63 after the first injection. Between 29 July and 7 August 2020, Cohort 1b enrolled fewer than 30 adults aged 18-55 years at one site in Boston, USA. Ad26.COV2.S was a replication-incompetent adenovirus type 26 vector expressing a prefusion-stabilized SARS-CoV-2 spike protein from the original Wuhan strain. A note on this clone: The antigen it recognizes is unknown. It has no much larger one-base neighbor in the sample; base qualities were not kept.

This TCR was recovered from a person between 18 and 60 years old who received the Ad26.COV2.S COVID-19 vaccine or a placebo. This sample comprised peripheral blood, obtained in a trial of Ad26.COV2.S vaccine versus placebo.

The DNA sequence is TGTGCCAGCAGCCACGGACAGTCTAATGGCTACACCTTC. It translates to CASSHGQSNGYTF. The chain is encoded by TRBV12-3 or TRBV12-4 joined to TRBJ1-2; perhaps TRBD1 is the D gene, with 6 bases matching. The trim is 6 bases for V and 6 bases for J, with a gap of 14 bases between the germline ends. From its cysteine to its phenylalanine, the CDR3 spans 13 amino acids. The kept DNA is CDR3 alone, 39 bases in frame from the first base.